Below are 7 T cell receptor beta chains sequenced from a single sample in a study of shared clonotypes between healthy human individuals. TCRdb's table, derived via immunoSEQ multiplex PCR, lists solely in-frame clones and lacks some. The table has about 320,000 clones, about nine tenths seen once; the top ten hold roughly 17%. Specimen: memory CD8+ T cells sorted from blood. Specified subset: CD45RO+ cells pooled with CCR7-negative TemRA cells. These receptors originate from a man aged 18 to 29 in good health.

This sequence joins TRBV2 and TRBJ1-2; D unclear. Trimming took off 7 bases at V and 0 bases at J, with 3 bases between the two ends. Germline CDR1 is SNHLY and CDR2 is FYNNEI. The CDR3 contains 11 residues. CDR3 nucleotides: TGTGCCAGCAACACTAACTATGGCTACACCTTC. Its protein product is CASNTNYGYTF.

V is TRBV27 and J is TRBJ1-1, with a weak D call TRBD1 (5 bases). The CDR3 covers 14 residues. Germline V gives CDR1 MNHEY, CDR2 SMNVEV (reference sequence). The germline V and J ends were trimmed by 6 bases and 8 bases, with 19 bases remaining between them. CDR3 amino acids: CASRPFLREEEAFF. DNA of the CDR3: TGTGCCAGCAGACCCTTCCTCAGGGAGGAGGAAGCTTTCTTT.

The rearrangement links TRBV7-9 to TRBJ2-2; possible D gene TRBD2, 6 bases. Germline lookup yields CDR1 SEHNR and CDR2 FQNEAQ (reference sequence). V lost 6 bases, J lost 6 bases, and 17 bases lay in between. The CDR3 contains 15 residues. For the CDR3, the DNA is TGTGCCAGCAGTCCCCACGGGAGAAAACCCGGGGAGCTGTTTTTT. It codes for CASSPHGRKPGELFF.

The CDR3 DNA sequence: TGTGCCAGCAGCCCGGGAGCGGGGGCTTACACAGATACGCAGTATTTT. Translation gives CASSPGAGAYTDTQYF. This sequence joins TRBV14 and TRBJ2-3, with 8 nucleotides matching TRBD2. The V segment lost 4 bases and the J segment 2 bases; nucleotides outside the gene matches: 8. The CDR3 runs 16 residues. The germline gives CDR1 SGHDN, CDR2 FVKESK.

V is TRBV5-6 and J is TRBJ1-5; no definite D call. Germline V CDR1 and CDR2: SGHDT, YYEEEE. This CDR3 has 14 amino acids. V dropped 1 base and J dropped 0 bases, with 5 bases sitting between them. The chain's CDR3 is CASSLRVSNQPQHF. The CDR3 coding sequence is TGTGCCAGCAGCTTGAGGGTTAGCAATCAGCCCCAGCATTTT.

This clone was observed a handful of times. The chain employs TRBV29-1 and TRBJ2-3, with TRBD2 identical over 8 bases. The CDR3 is 13 residues long. V gave up 4 bases and J gave up 5 bases; unmatched junction bases: 5. CDR1 is SQVTM and CDR2 is ANQGSEA in the germline V gene. The CDR3 DNA follows: TGCAGCGTTGGGCGGGGGGCGAGAGATACGCAGTATTTT. This translates into CSVGRGARDTQYF.

The V call is TRBV11-2, the J call TRBJ2-7; 9 nucleotides line up with TRBD2. The CDR3 is 18 amino acids. Germline loops: CDR1 SGHAT, CDR2 FQNNGV. V lost 0 bases and J lost 4; bases outside the gene matches: 13. The CDR3 here is CASSLDLGGRDLFYEQYF. DNA of the CDR3: TGTGCCAGCAGCTTAGATTTAGGCGGGAGGGACTTATTTTACGAGCAGTACTTC.